At least ten counts were recorded for the clone carrying this T cell receptor (beta chain). Its antigen is still unknown. The data were obtained in a study of blood T cells in healthy people across ages. Primers used in a second PCR of roughly 7 to 12 cycles were a sample-barcoded 5' primer and a J-beta primer mix. Each CDR3 protein gets one entry after TCRdb re-called the 5' RACE reads with MiXCR. The table includes about 1.5 million distinct CDR3 sequences, roughly two fifths detected once. Each sample gave at least 6.5 million isolated PBMCs. CDR3 length: 15 amino acids. In germline, CDR1 is SGHTA, CDR2 FQGNSA. V lost 3 bases to trimming and J lost 4 bases; unmatched junction nucleotides: 2. Whole-study findings and limits: With age, beta diversity per million T cells declined roughly linearly, significantly by 30 to 40. PBMCs were not sorted, which prevented a conclusive comparison of naive versus antigen-experienced cells.

The sequencing input was blood. This sequence was found in a woman between 18 and 29 years old in good health. This chain uses TRBV7-2 with TRBJ2-1; TRBD1 matches 11 bases. CDR3 sequence (DNA): TGTGCCAGCAGCTTGGGACAGGGGGATTACAATGAGCAGTTCTTC. This encodes CASSLGQGDYNEQFF.